This paragraph covers one TCR beta chain sequence. The antigen remains undetermined. Time point described: cycle 4 day 1 (C4D1), after five to seven weeks of nivolumab. All patients relapsed after autologous stem cell transplantation, and brentuximab vedotin exposure varied. When best responses were assessed, they were complete response, partial response or progressive disease. These data come from a study of PD-1 blockade in classical Hodgkin lymphoma. General study findings and limits: The drivers behind the repertoire differences, possibly disease activity or prior therapy, remain undefined. By C4D1, CD4+ diversity increased significantly, especially in complete responders. Before treatment, TCR diversity in newly diagnosed patients was reportedly lower than in healthy donors.

Generated by immunoSEQ multiplex PCR, the TCRdb table keeps only in-frame clones and is missing some. Of about 93,000 clones listed, around 80% were seen once; the top ten hold 8% to 9.5%. The clonotype originates from a human donor with classical Hodgkin lymphoma. Sequenced material: peripheral blood mononuclear cells (PBMCs), taken before the fourth cycle of nivolumab.

The CDR3 loop reads CASSFYSNQPQHF. DNA of the CDR3: TGTGCCAGCAGCTTTTATAGCAATCAGCCCCAGCATTTT. V usage is TRBV7-2 and J usage is TRBJ1-5; the D is unclear. The V and J ends lost 3 bases and 0 bases respectively, with 3 bases between them. Looked up from germline, CDR1 is SGHTA and CDR2 is FQGNSA. The CDR3 runs to 13 residues.